The next 14 T cell receptor beta chains were all read from a single sample in a study of T cells in localized non-small cell lung cancer. Data came from immunoSEQ multiplex PCR; TCRdb stores just in-frame clones and leaves some out. The sample holds about 74,000 clones; approximately 84% are singletons and the top ten take 1% to 1.5%. The sequences come from peripheral blood, collected before any cancer treatment. These receptors all stem from a female donor older than 55 with stage I lung adenocarcinoma.

This chain links TRBV27 with TRBJ1-4; 8 bases match TRBD1. Germline-derived CDR1 and CDR2 are MNHEY and SMNVEV (reference sequence). The J segment lost 8 bases and the V segment lost 2 bases, leaving 10 bases of the junction unmatched. This CDR3 has 16 residues. This CDR3 is CASSLSFQGAGEKLFF. DNA for the CDR3: TGTGCCAGCAGTTTAAGTTTTCAGGGGGCGGGGGAAAAACTGTTTTTT.

The chain combines TRBV19 with TRBJ1-4; D call uncertain. From germline, CDR1 is LNHDA and CDR2 SQIVND (reference sequence). The ends were cut back, 6 bases at V and 1 base at J, with 12 bases in the middle. This CDR3 region has 15 residues. For the CDR3, the DNA is TGTGCCAGTAGGCAGAGTGGTGGAACTAATGAAAAACTGTTTTTT. Its translation: CASRQSGGTNEKLFF.

The J gene is TRBJ2-2, the V gene TRBV2, with D unclear. There are 12 residues in the CDR3. The germline V and J ends were trimmed by 7 bases and 6 bases, with 9 bases remaining between them. Germline loops: CDR1 SNHLY, CDR2 FYNNEI. The DNA of the CDR3 is TGTGCCAGCAACCAACCCCCCGGGGAGCTGTTTTTT. This gives the protein CASNQPPGELFF.

This clone was observed once. The chain employs TRBV4-3 and TRBJ2-2; the match to TRBD2 covers 11 bases. V lost 4 bases to trimming and J lost 2 bases; unmatched junction nucleotides: 6. Germline lookup yields CDR1 LGHNA and CDR2 YSLEER. The CDR3 has 17 residues. The CDR3 here is CASSLELAGVNTGELFF. The DNA of the CDR3 is TGCGCCAGCAGCCTTGAACTAGCGGGAGTTAACACCGGGGAGCTGTTTTTT.

This sequence joins TRBV6-1 and TRBJ1-3; 7 bases are shared with TRBD1. The CDR3 runs to 15 residues. Per the germline V gene, CDR1 is MNHNS and CDR2 is SASEGT. Unmatched junction bases numbered 7, after V lost 6 bases and J lost 2 bases. In DNA, the CDR3 is TGTGCCAGCAGGCCCAGGACAGGAGCTGGAAACACCATATATTTT. Amino acid sequence: CASRPRTGAGNTIYF.

This chain uses TRBV6-1 with TRBJ2-1; possible D gene TRBD1, 6 bases. V was trimmed by 6 bases and J by 4 bases, leaving 13 bases between them. The CDR3 contains 14 residues. Germline values: CDR1 MNHNS, CDR2 SASEGT. The CDR3 nucleotides read TGTGCCAGCAGCCGACAGGAAATTTACAATGAGCAGTTCTTC. Translated: CASSRQEIYNEQFF.

This clone appeared a single time. This rearrangement joins TRBV4-2 to TRBJ2-5; TRBD2 aligns across 10 bases. This CDR3 is 16 amino acids long. Germline assignment: CDR1 LGHNA and CDR2 YNFKEQ. V lost 1 base to trimming and J lost 0 bases; unmatched junction nucleotides: 2. CDR3 residues: CASSQGLAGDQETQYF. The DNA for the CDR3 is TGTGCCAGCAGCCAAGGCCTAGCGGGGGACCAAGAGACCCAGTACTTC.

The chain combines TRBV9 with TRBJ1-1; D ambiguous. The CDR3 length is 15 residues. V shed 0 bases and J shed 0 bases, with 9 bases lying between them. Germline values: CDR1 SGDLS, CDR2 YYNGEE. DNA for the CDR3: TGTGCCAGCAGCGTAGATCACGGAGTGAACACTGAAGCTTTCTTT. Translation gives CASSVDHGVNTEAFF.

The chain employs TRBV29-1 and TRBJ1-2; 7 bases map to TRBD1. The CDR3 runs to 17 residues. V trimming: 0 bases; J trimming: 3 bases; junction bases outside the gene matches: 13. In germline, CDR1 is SQVTM, CDR2 ANQGSEA. The CDR3 DNA is TGCAGCGTTGAAGATCTCCAGGACAGGACCCACTACTATGGCTACACCTTC. It codes for CSVEDLQDRTHYYGYTF.

This chain uses TRBV18 with TRBJ2-1; D gene ambiguous. This CDR3 contains 15 residues. In germline, CDR1 is KGHSH, CDR2 LQKENI. The V end lost 2 bases, the J end lost 7 bases, and 15 bases lay between the germline ends. DNA of the CDR3: TGTGCCAGCTCACCAGTAGCCTTTCCAAGGAATGAGCAGTTCTTC. It is translated as CASSPVAFPRNEQFF.

The rearrangement joins TRBV6-1 to TRBJ1-1; D possibly corresponds to TRBD1 (5 bases). Per the germline V gene, CDR1 is MNHNS and CDR2 is SASEGT. The CDR3 length is 14 residues. The V and J ends lost 7 bases and 0 bases respectively, with 12 bases between them. The CDR3 region is CASTPGWLNTEAFF. The CDR3 DNA reads TGTGCCAGCACCCCAGGGTGGTTGAACACTGAAGCTTTCTTT.

The chain couples TRBV4-3 to TRBJ2-5; D is ambiguous. V was pared by 2 bases and J by 7 bases, with 17 bases between. The CDR3 spans 15 residues. Germline lookup yields CDR1 LGHNA and CDR2 YSLEER. The CDR3 DNA reads as TGCGCCAGCAGCCAAAACCTAGGTGGTCTAGGGACCCAGTACTTC. Encoded protein: CASSQNLGGLGTQYF.

The chain links TRBV5-1 to TRBJ1-5, with D unresolved. The V gene lost 0 bases and the J gene lost 7 bases, with 11 bases spanning the gap. CDR3 length: 14 residues. CDR1 SGHRS and CDR2 YFSETQ come from the germline V gene. The CDR3 DNA is TGCGCCAGCAGCTTGGGGTCCGCAGGCCAGCCCCAGCATTTT. Residues: CASSLGSAGQPQHF.

About this clone itself: One end of the junction does not line up with germline, which may come from a read error. V usage is TRBV29-1 and J usage is TRBJ2-5; 9 bases align to TRBD2. Per germline, CDR1 SQVTM and CDR2 ANQGSEA. CDR3 length: 14 amino acids. CDR3 protein: CSVDWREGLEAQYF. As DNA, the CDR3 is TGCAGCGTTGATTGGCGGGAGGGGCTAGAGGCCCAGTACTTC.